This TCR beta chain was documented in a study of response to subunit inactivated influenza vaccine. Germline CDR1 reads SGHRS; CDR2 reads YFSETQ. With V trimmed by 0 bases and J by 4 bases, 1 base remained unmatched. This CDR3 comprises 15 residues. TCRdb recomputed calls from the RT-PCR reads with MiXCR, one row per CDR3 protein. The sample records roughly 650,000 distinct CDR3 sequences, 12% to 15% being singletons. This clonotype has just a few counts. The TCR sequence derives from a man aged 50 or older who received an inactivated influenza vaccine. Here the sequenced sample was PBMCs from blood, taken 14 to 15 days before vaccination. J is TRBJ2-5 and V is TRBV5-1; 12 bases are shared with TRBD1. The chain's CDR3 is CASSLEGQGAETQYF. In nucleotides, the CDR3 is TGCGCCAGCAGCTTGGAGGGACAGGGGGCAGAGACCCAGTACTTC.